Below, 17 T cell receptor beta chains from the same sample are listed, as sequenced in a study of T cell responses to AZD1222 COVID-19 vaccine. Profiled with immunoSEQ multiplex PCR; TCRdb holds only in-frame clones, not every one. In the table there are some 180,000 clones, 92% of which are singletons. The source was peripheral blood, collected 28 days after the second AZD1222 dose. Source of these receptors: an adult who received the AZD1222 COVID-19 vaccine.

CDR3 DNA sequence: TGTGCCAGCAGCTTGGTCGACACCGGGGAGCTGTTTTTT. Encoded protein: CASSLVDTGELFF. J is TRBJ2-2 and V is TRBV5-8; D remains ambiguous. The germline V and J ends were trimmed by 0 bases and 3 bases, with 3 bases remaining between them. From germline, CDR1 is SGHTS and CDR2 YDEGEE. CDR3 size: 13 residues.

This sequence joins TRBV2 and TRBJ1-4; possibly TRBD1 for D (5 bases). V was trimmed by 7 bases and J by 1 base, leaving 10 bases between them. This CDR3 region has 14 residues. Per the germline V gene, CDR1 is SNHLY and CDR2 is FYNNEI. The CDR3 sequence: CASKRGETNEKLFF. CDR3 in DNA: TGTGCCAGCAAAAGGGGTGAAACTAATGAAAAACTGTTTTTT.

V usage is TRBV19 and J usage is TRBJ2-3, with D possibly TRBD1 on 5 matching bases. This CDR3 region has 14 residues. Looked up from germline, CDR1 is LNHDA and CDR2 is SQIVND (reference sequence). V lost 8 bases to trimming and J lost 4 bases, with 16 bases between them. CDR3 DNA: TGTGCCAGTGCGGACCTGCGGACATCAGATACGCAGTATTTT. Translated: CASADLRTSDTQYF. Full variable domain (missing parts from reference TRBV19 and TRBJ2-3): DGGITQSPKYLFRKEGQNVTLSCEQNLNHDAMYWYRQDPGQGLRLIYYSQIVNDFQKGDIAEGYSVSREKKESFPLTVTSAQKNPTAFYLCASADLRTSDTQYFGPGTRLTVL.

This clone was seen once. The chain has TRBV19 and TRBJ2-7, with 11 bases lining up with TRBD2. In germline, CDR1 is LNHDA, CDR2 SQIVND (reference sequence). The CDR3 is made up of 13 amino acids. V lost 6 bases, J lost 4 bases, and 2 bases stayed unmatched. The DNA for the CDR3 is TGTGCCAGTAGCCCTAGCGGGAGGTACGAGCAGTACTTC. As protein: CASSPSGRYEQYF.

The rearrangement joins TRBV27 to TRBJ2-1; 13 bases fit TRBD2. This CDR3 is built from 16 residues. The junction had 8 bases not matched to a gene; V was cut back by 2 bases and J by 10 bases. Germline V gene lookup returns CDR1 MNHEY and CDR2 SMNVEV (reference sequence). The CDR3 sequence is CASSLTPGLAGKEQFF. The CDR3 nucleotides read TGTGCCAGCAGTTTAACTCCGGGACTAGCGGGAAAAGAGCAGTTCTTC.

The chain has TRBV27 and TRBJ2-1; TRBD2 aligns across 9 bases. CDR3 length: 19 amino acids. Losses at the gene ends were 4 bases for V and 6 bases for J; bases not matched to a gene: 19. Germline V gene lookup returns CDR1 MNHEY and CDR2 SMNVEV (reference sequence). CDR3 bases: TGTGCCAGCAGTTCCTCGGCAGGTTGGTTGGCGGGAGGGCTCAATGAGCAGTTCTTC. This gives the protein CASSSSAGWLAGGLNEQFF.

This clone has just a few counts. This chain links TRBV4-3 with TRBJ1-2, with TRBD1 as a possible D gene (5 bases). The CDR3 sequence is 15 residues long. Per the germline V gene, CDR1 is LGHNA and CDR2 is YSLEER. Trimming left V 0 bases short and J 7 bases short, with 15 bases between. CDR3 region: CASSQDSISGSGYTF. The CDR3 DNA sequence: TGCGCCAGCAGCCAAGATTCAATCTCAGGGTCTGGCTACACCTTC.

The gene calls are TRBV18 and TRBJ1-2; TRBD1 might be the D (5 bases). Looked up from germline, CDR1 is KGHSH and CDR2 is LQKENI. The CDR3 is 14 amino acids. V shed 2 bases and J shed 8 bases, with 15 bases lying between them. The CDR3 region is CASSPEREGRGYTF. CDR3 sequence (DNA): TGTGCCAGCTCACCAGAAAGGGAGGGGCGAGGCTACACCTTC.

The CDR3 sequence: CASRPVGQNTEAFF. The CDR3 DNA reads as TGTGCCAGCCGGCCCGTGGGACAGAACACTGAAGCTTTCTTT. This sequence joins TRBV6-5 and TRBJ1-1, with D perhaps TRBD1 (6 bases). Trimming stripped 8 bases from V and 1 base from J, with 14 bases between. The CDR3 has 14 residues. Germline values: CDR1 MNHEY, CDR2 SVGAGI.

This chain links TRBV19 with TRBJ2-2, with 9 nucleotides matching TRBD1. This CDR3 region has 13 residues. V dropped 11 bases and J dropped 3; count of bases not matched to a gene: 4. CDR1 and CDR2 (germline): LNHDA, SQIVND (reference sequence). CDR3 sequence: CASGTGYTGELFF. In DNA, the CDR3 is TGTGCCTCCGGGACAGGGTACACCGGGGAGCTGTTTTTT.

The chain links TRBV3-1 (or the pseudogene TRBV3-2) to TRBJ2-3, with 9 bases lining up with TRBD2. This CDR3 has 16 amino acids. V trimming: 4 bases; J trimming: 3 bases; junction bases outside the gene matches: 8. Germline CDR1 reads LGHDT; CDR2 reads YNNKEL (reference sequence). Here the CDR3 DNA reads TGTGCCAGCAGCCGGAGAGCGGGAGGTCGTACAGATACGCAGTATTTT. This sequence encodes CASSRRAGGRTDTQYF.

The rearrangement links TRBV2 to TRBJ2-5, with D uncertain. V was cut by 5 bases and J by 5 bases, with 12 bases left in between. Germline loops: CDR1 SNHLY, CDR2 FYNNEI. CDR3 length: 13 amino acids. The CDR3 region is CASSFSVEETQYF. DNA for the CDR3: TGTGCCAGCAGTTTCTCTGTCGAGGAGACCCAGTACTTC.

The chain links TRBV4-3 to TRBJ2-3, with 7 positions matching TRBD2. V lost 3 bases and J lost 0; bases outside the gene matches: 6. The CDR3 runs to 16 residues. The germline CDR1 and CDR2 sequences are LGHNA and YSLEER. CDR3 in amino acids: CASSQDDSGSTDTQYF. DNA for the CDR3: TGCGCCAGCAGCCAGGATGATAGCGGGAGCACAGATACGCAGTATTTT.

The V call is TRBV19, the J call TRBJ2-7; no clear D. Germline CDR1 LNHDA, CDR2 SQIVND (reference sequence). This CDR3 has 14 residues. V lost 5 bases, J lost 1 base, and 12 bases lay in between. The CDR3 reads CASSASMGSYEQYF. The CDR3 DNA sequence: TGTGCCAGTAGTGCCTCGATGGGGTCCTACGAGCAGTACTTC.

The gene calls are TRBV7-2 and TRBJ2-7, with TRBD1 as a possible D gene (6 bases). Trimming took 0 bases from V and 3 from J, leaving 12 bases between them. The CDR3 extends over 15 amino acids. From germline, CDR1 is SGHTA and CDR2 FQGNSA. CDR3 in amino acids: CASSLAQGSIYEQYF. Written as DNA, the CDR3 is TGTGCCAGCAGCTTAGCGCAGGGGTCGATCTACGAGCAGTACTTC.

The chain employs TRBV24-1 and TRBJ1-2; TRBD1 matches at 8 bases. Germline CDR1 KGHDR, CDR2 SFDVKD. The CDR3 is 14 amino acids. The trim removed 5 bases at V and 3 bases at J, leaving 4 bases unmatched. CDR3 region: CATSVSGGDYGYTF. The CDR3 coding sequence is TGTGCCACCAGTGTATCAGGGGGCGACTATGGCTACACCTTC.

This chain joins TRBV6-5 and TRBJ2-7; unclear D gene. The CDR3 runs to 14 residues. The V gene lost 10 bases and the J gene lost 2 bases, with 18 bases spanning the gap. From germline, CDR1 is MNHEY and CDR2 SVGAGI. CDR3 amino acids: CATKEAARTYEQYF. As DNA, the CDR3 is TGTGCCACCAAAGAGGCCGCTAGGACCTACGAGCAGTACTTC.